These 21 T cell receptor beta chains were all obtained from the same sample, sequenced in a study of graft-versus-host responses after intestinal transplantation. TCRdb's copy holds only in-frame clones and misses some; the assay was immunoSEQ multiplex PCR. The sample yields about 130,000 clones, about 93% seen once. Antigens for these TCRs are unknown. Sequencing used unstimulated CD4+ T cells sorted from spleen or lymph node cells, obtained before intestinal transplant. The origin of the receptors is a human donor who received an intestinal transplant.

This clone appeared once. The chain carries TRBV5-6 and TRBJ1-1; perhaps TRBD1 as D (5 bases). The germline gives CDR1 SGHDT, CDR2 YYEEEE. V shed 4 bases and J shed 1 base, with 11 bases lying between them. The length of the CDR3 is 14 residues. The DNA of the CDR3 is TGTGCCAGCAGCCTTATAGGACAGAACACTGAAGCTTTCTTT. As protein: CASSLIGQNTEAFF.

This chain joins TRBV10-3 and TRBJ1-1; tentative D call: TRBD1 (5 bases). The germline V gene has CDR1 ENHRY and CDR2 SYGVKD. This CDR3 comprises 13 residues. Trimming took 8 bases from V and 4 from J, leaving 14 bases between them. The CDR3: CAILTGRGTEAFF. The CDR3 DNA reads as TGTGCCATCCTAACAGGTCGGGGCACTGAAGCTTTCTTT.

The chain employs TRBV11-2 and TRBJ1-1; D remains unclear. V gave up 6 bases and J gave up 3 bases, with 20 bases separating them. Germline V gene lookup returns CDR1 SGHAT and CDR2 FQNNGV. The CDR3 runs 16 residues. CDR3 sequence: CASSPPIGMGDTEAFF. The CDR3 DNA reads as TGTGCCAGCAGTCCTCCCATAGGGATGGGTGACACTGAAGCTTTCTTT.

In this sample, this clone turned up once. The V gene is TRBV5-4, the J gene TRBJ2-2, with a weak D call TRBD2 (6 bases). The germline CDR1 and CDR2 sequences are SGHNT and YYREEE (reference sequence). V was shortened by 0 bases and J by 4 bases, with 10 bases between the two germline ends. This CDR3 has 15 residues. The CDR3 is CASSLAGRSTGELFF. In DNA form, the CDR3 reads TGTGCCAGCAGCTTGGCCGGGAGAAGCACCGGGGAGCTGTTTTTT.

The gene calls are TRBV6-5 and TRBJ2-7; 8 bases map to TRBD1. The germline V gene has CDR1 MNHEY and CDR2 SVGAGI. This CDR3 has 16 residues. The trim removed 0 bases at V and 3 bases at J, leaving 7 bases unmatched. CDR3 region: CASSYSGQGKLYEQYF. The CDR3 nucleotides are TGTGCCAGCAGTTACTCCGGACAGGGAAAGCTCTACGAGCAGTACTTC.

The chain is built from TRBV18 and TRBJ2-7, with D perhaps assigned TRBD1 or TRBD2 (5 bases each). The CDR3 loop spans 11 amino acids. The germline V gene has CDR1 KGHSH and CDR2 LQKENI. Trimming removed 8 bases from V and 2 bases from J, with 7 bases in between. CDR3: CASRGAYEQYF. Here the CDR3 DNA reads TGTGCCAGCCGAGGGGCCTACGAGCAGTACTTC. Combining the CDR3 with reference TRBV18 and TRBJ2-7 gives the whole variable domain NAGVMQNPRHLVRRRGQEARLRCSPMKGHSHVYWYRQLPEEGLKFMVYLQKENIIDESGMPKERFSAEFPKEGPSILRIQQVVRGDSAAYFCASRGAYEQYFGPGTRLTVT.

The rearrangement links TRBV28 to TRBJ1-4; D call uncertain. The germline gives CDR1 MDHEN, CDR2 SYDVKM. The CDR3 is made up of 13 amino acids. Deletions cut 5 bases from V and 1 base from J, with 5 bases between. For the CDR3, the DNA is TGTGCCAGCAGTCTAAGAACTAATGAAAAACTGTTTTTT. Its translation: CASSLRTNEKLFF.

This chain uses TRBV25-1 with TRBJ1-6; 9 bases are shared with TRBD1. The germline V gene encodes CDR1 MGHDK and CDR2 SYGVNS. This CDR3 region has 15 residues. The ends lost 1 base at V and 9 bases at J; junction bases unmatched: 4. CDR3 coding DNA: TGTGCCAGCAGTGAATGGACAGGGGAAGTTTCACCCCTCCACTTT. This codes for CASSEWTGEVSPLHF.

The chain uses TRBV5-1 and TRBJ2-7; D is perhaps TRBD1 (5 bases). Trimming took off 2 bases at V and 2 bases at J, with 11 bases between the two ends. CDR1 is SGHRS, CDR2 YFSETQ, per germline. This CDR3 has 14 residues. CDR3 bases: TGCGCCAGCAGCTTTTTTCAGGGCCCCTACGAGCAGTACTTC. It yields the protein CASSFFQGPYEQYF.

The CDR3 bases are TGTGCCAGCAGCGTAGATTGGAATAGCGGGCCCGGGGGGTACACAGATACGCAGTATTTT. This encodes CASSVDWNSGPGGYTDTQYF. The chain combines TRBV9 with TRBJ2-3; 7 nucleotides match TRBD2. Germline CDR1 reads SGDLS; CDR2 reads YYNGEE. The V gene end was trimmed by 0 bases and the J gene end by 2 bases; junction bases not matched to a gene: 18. The CDR3 sequence is 20 residues long.

The chain recombines TRBV30 with TRBJ2-3; 7 bases agree with TRBD2. The CDR3 spans 15 residues. V was pared by 3 bases and J by 4 bases, with 10 bases of the junction left unmatched. The germline V gene has CDR1 GTSNPN and CDR2 SVGIG (reference sequence). CDR3 protein: CAWRGSGIGADTQYF. The CDR3 DNA is TGTGCCTGGAGGGGGAGCGGGATCGGTGCAGATACGCAGTATTTT.

This chain links TRBV6-1 with TRBJ1-3; D unclear. Trimming shortened V by 5 bases and J by 1 base, and 12 bases separated the two germline ends. CDR3 length equals 15 residues. Germline assignment: CDR1 MNHNS and CDR2 SASEGT. The CDR3 is CASSLEGASGNTIYF. The CDR3 DNA reads TGTGCCAGCAGTTTAGAGGGAGCTTCTGGAAACACCATATATTTT.

This clone was recorded a few times. Other DNA sequences in this specimen translate into the identical CDR3. The gene calls are TRBV18 and TRBJ1-5; TRBD1 matches 9 bases. The junction had 1 base not matched to a gene; V was cut back by 3 bases and J by 4 bases. Per germline, CDR1 KGHSH and CDR2 LQKENI. CDR3 length: 14 residues. CDR3 loop: CASSPGQGNQPQHF. The CDR3 DNA is TGTGCCAGCTCACCGGGACAGGGTAATCAGCCCCAGCATTTT.

The chain recombines TRBV7-3 with TRBJ2-1, with D unresolved. Germline V gene sequence: CDR1 SGHTA, CDR2 FQGTGA. The CDR3 spans 17 residues. The germline V and J ends were trimmed by 5 bases and 2 bases, with 19 bases remaining between them. CDR3: CASSASWAEPPYNEQFF. The CDR3 region has the DNA TGTGCCAGCAGCGCTTCTTGGGCGGAGCCTCCCTACAATGAGCAGTTCTTC.

This chain connects TRBV11-2 to TRBJ1-3, with a possible D match to TRBD1 (6 bases). The germline V gene has CDR1 SGHAT and CDR2 FQNNGV. Trimming cost V 4 bases and J 0 bases, with 7 bases left between them. There are 14 residues in the CDR3. CDR3 protein: CASSSTGSGNTIYF. The CDR3, as DNA: TGTGCCAGCAGCTCGACAGGCTCTGGAAACACCATATATTTT.

This clone came up a few times. The gene calls are TRBV15 and TRBJ2-2; no definite D call. The CDR3 length is 15 residues. The germline CDR1 and CDR2 sequences are LNHNV and YYDKDF (reference sequence). The V end was cut by 0 bases, the J end by 6 bases, with 11 bases between. DNA of the CDR3: TGTGCCACCAGCAGAGATCGTGTAAGATCCGGGGAGCTGTTTTTT. It codes for CATSRDRVRSGELFF. Drawing the rest from reference TRBV15 and TRBJ2-2, the complete variable domain is DAMVIQNPRYQVTQFGKPVTLSCSQTLNHNVMYWYQQKSSQAPKLLFHYYDKDFNNEADTPDNFQSRRPNTSFCFLDIRSPGLGDTAMYLCATSRDRVRSGELFFGEGSRLTVL.

The chain has TRBV6-5 and TRBJ1-6, with 8 bases identical to TRBD1. This CDR3 is built from 13 residues. V gave up 6 bases and J gave up 10 bases; unmatched junction bases: 5. Germline CDR1 MNHEY, CDR2 SVGAGI. The CDR3: CASSLRTGSPLHF. The CDR3 DNA sequence: TGTGCCAGCAGCCTACGGACAGGGTCACCCCTCCACTTT.

The genes are TRBV7-9 and TRBJ2-5, with a weak D call TRBD1 (7 bases). The J call may be incorrect, as the DNA end agrees better with TRBJ2-7. Germline V CDR1 and CDR2: SEHNR, FQNEAQ (reference sequence). The CDR3 consists of 16 residues. In DNA, the CDR3 is TGTGCCAGCAGCTTCCAGGGGGGCCATTTAGGTTACGAGCAGTACTTC. Its protein is CASSFQGGHLGYEQYF.

The chain joins TRBV4-3 to TRBJ2-7, with TRBD1 identical over 7 bases. The CDR3 is 14 residues long. V trimming: 1 base; J trimming: 4 bases; junction bases outside the gene matches: 4. In germline, CDR1 is LGHNA, CDR2 YSLEER. Here the CDR3 reads CASSQGYRGYEQYF. Here the CDR3 DNA reads TGCGCCAGCAGCCAAGGATACAGGGGATACGAGCAGTACTTC.

The chain has TRBV10-3 and TRBJ2-7, with 8 bases aligning to TRBD1. Unmatched junction bases numbered 6, after V lost 5 bases and J lost 3 bases. This CDR3 contains 14 residues. CDR1 and CDR2 (germline): ENHRY, SYGVKD. The CDR3 here is CAISNRDRLYEQYF. DNA of the CDR3: TGTGCCATCAGTAACCGGGACAGGCTCTACGAGCAGTACTTC.

The chain joins TRBV7-8 to TRBJ2-7; no definite D call. The CDR3 spans 15 residues. Germline CDR1 reads SGHVS; CDR2 reads FQNEAQ. The V gene lost 5 bases and the J gene lost 0 bases, with 14 bases spanning the gap. The CDR3 DNA reads TGTGCCAGCAGCGAAGGCCCTGTCTTCTCCTACGAGCAGTACTTC. Its translation: CASSEGPVFSYEQYF.